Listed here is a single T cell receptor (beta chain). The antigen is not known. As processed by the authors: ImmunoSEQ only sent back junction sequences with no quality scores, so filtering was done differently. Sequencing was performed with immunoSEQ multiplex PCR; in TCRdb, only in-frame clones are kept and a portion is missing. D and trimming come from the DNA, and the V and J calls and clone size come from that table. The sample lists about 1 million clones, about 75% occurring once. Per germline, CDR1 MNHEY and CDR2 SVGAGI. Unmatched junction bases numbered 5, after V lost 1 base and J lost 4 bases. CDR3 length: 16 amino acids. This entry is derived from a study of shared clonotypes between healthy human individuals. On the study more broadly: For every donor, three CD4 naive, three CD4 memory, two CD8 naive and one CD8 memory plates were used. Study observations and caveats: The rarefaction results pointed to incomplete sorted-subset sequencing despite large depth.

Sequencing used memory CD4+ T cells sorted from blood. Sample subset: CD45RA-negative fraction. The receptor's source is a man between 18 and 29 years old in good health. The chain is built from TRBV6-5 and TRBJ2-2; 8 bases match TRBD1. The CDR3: CASSYFPDRGTGELFF. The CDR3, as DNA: TGTGCCAGCAGTTACTTCCCCGACAGGGGCACCGGGGAGCTGTTTTTT.